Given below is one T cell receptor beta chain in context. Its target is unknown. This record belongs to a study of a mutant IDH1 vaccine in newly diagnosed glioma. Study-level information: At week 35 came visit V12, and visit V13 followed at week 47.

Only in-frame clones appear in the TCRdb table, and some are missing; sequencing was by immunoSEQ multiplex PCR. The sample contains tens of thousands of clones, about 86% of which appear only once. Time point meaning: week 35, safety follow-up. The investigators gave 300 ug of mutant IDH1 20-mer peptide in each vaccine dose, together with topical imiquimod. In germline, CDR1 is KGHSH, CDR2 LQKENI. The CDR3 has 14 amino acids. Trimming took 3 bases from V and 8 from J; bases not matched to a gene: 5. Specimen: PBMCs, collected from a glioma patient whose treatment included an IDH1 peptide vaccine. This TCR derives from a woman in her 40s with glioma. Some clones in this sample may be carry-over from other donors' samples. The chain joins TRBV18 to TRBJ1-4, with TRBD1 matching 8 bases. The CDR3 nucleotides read TGTGCCAGCTCACCCGGGACAGGAGGGGAAAAACTGTTTTTT. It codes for CASSPGTGGEKLFF.